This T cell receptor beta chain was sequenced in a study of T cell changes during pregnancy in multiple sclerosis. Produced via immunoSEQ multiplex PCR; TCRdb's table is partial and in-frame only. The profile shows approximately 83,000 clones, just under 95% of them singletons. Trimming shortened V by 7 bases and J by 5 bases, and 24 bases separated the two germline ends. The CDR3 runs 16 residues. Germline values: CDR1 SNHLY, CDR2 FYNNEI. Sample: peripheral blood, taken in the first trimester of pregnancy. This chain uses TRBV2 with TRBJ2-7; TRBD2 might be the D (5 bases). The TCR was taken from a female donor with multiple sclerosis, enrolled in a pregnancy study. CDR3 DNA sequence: TGTGCCAGCATATTCCAGGCTCGCTGGCCTAGCCACGAGCAGTACTTC. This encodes CASIFQARWPSHEQYF.